This TCR beta chain comes out of a study of T-cell reconstitution after alpha-beta-depleted transplantation in children. Study observations and caveats: Among T cells one year after transplant, newly produced cells accounted for most counts and diversity. It was reported that alpha-beta T cells came from several hundred expanded graft clones (about two months after transplant).

This clonotype was seen only a few times. Its specificity is not known. It was with unique molecular identifiers that the TCRbeta library was prepared. MiXCR, applied by TCRdb to the PCR reads, yields one record per CDR3 protein. The profile shows almost 600,000 distinct CDR3 sequences, roughly 30% of them singletons. The trim removed 3 bases at V and 9 bases at J, leaving 4 bases unmatched. The germline V gene has CDR1 KGHDR and CDR2 SFDVKD. The CDR3 totals 13 residues. The TCR was taken from a boy younger than two with Wiskott-Aldrich syndrome, due to receive a stem cell transplant. The V and J genes are TRBV24-1 and TRBJ2-3; TRBD1 matches 8 bases. Sample: PBMCs, taken before TCRalphabeta/CD19-depleted stem cell transplant. CDR3 residues: CATSDITGGTQYF. In nucleotides, the CDR3 is TGTGCCACCAGTGATATTACAGGGGGGACGCAGTATTTT.